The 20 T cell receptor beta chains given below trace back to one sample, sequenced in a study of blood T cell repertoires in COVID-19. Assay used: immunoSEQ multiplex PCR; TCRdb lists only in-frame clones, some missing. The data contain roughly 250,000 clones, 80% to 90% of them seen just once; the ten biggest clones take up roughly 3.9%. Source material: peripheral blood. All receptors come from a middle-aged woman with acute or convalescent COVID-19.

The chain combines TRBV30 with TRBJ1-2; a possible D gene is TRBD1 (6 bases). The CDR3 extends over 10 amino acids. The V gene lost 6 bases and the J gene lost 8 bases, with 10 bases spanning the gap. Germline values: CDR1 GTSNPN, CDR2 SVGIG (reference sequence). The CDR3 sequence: CACQTGGYTF. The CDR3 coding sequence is TGTGCCTGTCAGACAGGAGGCTACACCTTC.

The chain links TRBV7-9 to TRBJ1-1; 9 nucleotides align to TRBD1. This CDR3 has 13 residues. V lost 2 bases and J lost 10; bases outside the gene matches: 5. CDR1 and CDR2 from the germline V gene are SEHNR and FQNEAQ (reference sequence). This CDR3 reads CASSLRTGDGAFF. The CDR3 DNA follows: TGTGCCAGCAGCTTACGGACAGGGGATGGAGCTTTCTTT.

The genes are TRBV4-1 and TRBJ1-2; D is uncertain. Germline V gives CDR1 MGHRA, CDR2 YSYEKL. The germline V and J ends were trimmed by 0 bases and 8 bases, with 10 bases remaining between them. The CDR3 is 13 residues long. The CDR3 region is CASSQEGGYGYTF. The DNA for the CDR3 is TGCGCCAGCAGCCAAGAGGGAGGGTACGGCTACACCTTC.

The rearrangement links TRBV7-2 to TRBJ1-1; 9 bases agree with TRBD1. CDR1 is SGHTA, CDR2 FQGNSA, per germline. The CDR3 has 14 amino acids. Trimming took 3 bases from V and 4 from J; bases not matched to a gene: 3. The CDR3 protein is CASSFRGQGTEAFF. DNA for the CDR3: TGTGCCAGCAGCTTCAGGGGACAGGGCACTGAAGCTTTCTTT.

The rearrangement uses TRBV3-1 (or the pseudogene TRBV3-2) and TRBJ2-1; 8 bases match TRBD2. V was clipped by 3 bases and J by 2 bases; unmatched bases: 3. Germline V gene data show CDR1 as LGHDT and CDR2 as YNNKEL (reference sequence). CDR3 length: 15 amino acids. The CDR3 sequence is CASSQPGLAYNEQFF. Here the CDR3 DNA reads TGTGCCAGCAGCCAGCCGGGACTAGCCTACAATGAGCAGTTCTTC.

The CDR3 loop reads CASSEFAGTGSEAFF. CDR3 in DNA: TGTGCCAGCAGTGAATTTGCCGGGACAGGGAGTGAAGCTTTCTTT. J is TRBJ1-1 and V is TRBV2; TRBD1 matches at 9 bases. Germline CDR1 and CDR2: SNHLY and FYNNEI. There are 15 residues in the CDR3. J gave up 7 bases and V 2 bases, and 8 bases lay outside the gene matches.

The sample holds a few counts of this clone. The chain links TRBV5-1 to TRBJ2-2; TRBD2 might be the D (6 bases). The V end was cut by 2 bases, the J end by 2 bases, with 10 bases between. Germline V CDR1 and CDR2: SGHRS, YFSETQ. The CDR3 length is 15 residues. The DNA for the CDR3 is TGCGCCAGCAGCTTAAGGGACTTAAACACCGGGGAGCTGTTTTTT. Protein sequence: CASSLRDLNTGELFF.

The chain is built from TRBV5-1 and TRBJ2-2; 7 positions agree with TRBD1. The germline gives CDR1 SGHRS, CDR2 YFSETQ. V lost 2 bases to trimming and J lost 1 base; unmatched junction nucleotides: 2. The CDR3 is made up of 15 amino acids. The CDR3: CASSFRDRNTGELFF. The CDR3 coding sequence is TGCGCCAGCAGCTTCCGGGACAGGAACACCGGGGAGCTGTTTTTT. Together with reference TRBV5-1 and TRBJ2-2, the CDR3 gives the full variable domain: KAGVTQTPRYLIKTRGQQVTLSCSPISGHRSVSWYQQTPGQGLQFLFEYFSETQRNKGNFPGRFSGRQFSNSRSEMNVSTLELGDSALYLCASSFRDRNTGELFFGEGSRLTVL.

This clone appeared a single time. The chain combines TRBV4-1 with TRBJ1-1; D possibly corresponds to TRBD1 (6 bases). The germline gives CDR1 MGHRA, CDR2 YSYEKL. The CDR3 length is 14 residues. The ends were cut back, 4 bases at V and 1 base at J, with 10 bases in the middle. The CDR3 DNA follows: TGCGCCAGCAGCCTAGGGGACAAGAACACTGAAGCTTTCTTT. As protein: CASSLGDKNTEAFF.

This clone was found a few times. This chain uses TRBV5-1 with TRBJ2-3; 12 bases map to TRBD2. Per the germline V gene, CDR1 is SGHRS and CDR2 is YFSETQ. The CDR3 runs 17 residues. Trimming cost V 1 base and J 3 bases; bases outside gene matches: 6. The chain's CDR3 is CASSLTSGGQSTDTQYF. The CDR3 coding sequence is TGCGCCAGCAGCTTGACTAGCGGGGGGCAGAGTACAGATACGCAGTATTTT.

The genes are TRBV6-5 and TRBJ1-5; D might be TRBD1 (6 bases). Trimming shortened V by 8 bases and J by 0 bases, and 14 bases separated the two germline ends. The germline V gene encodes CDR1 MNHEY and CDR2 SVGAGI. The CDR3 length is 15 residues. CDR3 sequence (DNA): TGTGCCAGCGAAGGACAGCTTTATAGCAATCAGCCCCAGCATTTT. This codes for CASEGQLYSNQPQHF.

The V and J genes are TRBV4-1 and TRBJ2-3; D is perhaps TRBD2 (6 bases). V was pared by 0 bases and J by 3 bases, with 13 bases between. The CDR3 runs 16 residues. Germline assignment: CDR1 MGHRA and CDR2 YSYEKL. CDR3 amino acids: CASSQDLASGTDTQYF. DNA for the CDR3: TGCGCCAGCAGCCAAGATCTAGCGTCAGGTACAGATACGCAGTATTTT.

CDR3 in amino acids: CASSYGQGLSPLHF. The CDR3 bases are TGTGCCAGCAGTTACGGACAGGGTCTTTCACCCCTCCACTTT. The gene calls are TRBV6-2 or TRBV6-3 and TRBJ1-6, with 8 bases matching TRBD1. Germline values: CDR1 MNHEY, CDR2 SVGEGT. With 2 bases clipped from V and 9 bases from J, the junction kept 3 bases outside the gene matches. This CDR3 has 14 residues.

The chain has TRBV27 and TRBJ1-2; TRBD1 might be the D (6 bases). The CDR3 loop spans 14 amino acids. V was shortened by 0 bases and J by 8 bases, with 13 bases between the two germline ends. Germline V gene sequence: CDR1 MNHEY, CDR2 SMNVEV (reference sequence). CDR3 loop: CASSLSGAYVGYTF. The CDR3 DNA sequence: TGTGCCAGCAGTTTATCGGGGGCTTATGTCGGCTACACCTTC.

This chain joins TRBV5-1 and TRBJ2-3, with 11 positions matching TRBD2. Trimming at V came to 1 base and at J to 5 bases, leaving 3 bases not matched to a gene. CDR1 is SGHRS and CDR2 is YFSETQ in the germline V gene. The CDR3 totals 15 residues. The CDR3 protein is CASSLLGLAGDTQYF. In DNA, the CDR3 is TGCGCCAGCAGCTTGCTCGGACTAGCGGGAGATACGCAGTATTTT.

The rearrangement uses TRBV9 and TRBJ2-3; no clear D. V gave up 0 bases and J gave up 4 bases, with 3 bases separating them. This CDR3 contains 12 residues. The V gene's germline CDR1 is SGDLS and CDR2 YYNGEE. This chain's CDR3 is CASSVAADTQYF. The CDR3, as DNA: TGTGCCAGCAGCGTAGCAGCAGATACGCAGTATTTT. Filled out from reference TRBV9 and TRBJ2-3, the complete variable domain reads DSGVTQTPKHLITATGQRVTLRCSPRSGDLSVYWYQQSLDQGLQFLIQYYNGEERAKGNILERFSAQQFPDLHSELNLSSLELGDSALYFCASSVAADTQYFGPGTRLTVL.

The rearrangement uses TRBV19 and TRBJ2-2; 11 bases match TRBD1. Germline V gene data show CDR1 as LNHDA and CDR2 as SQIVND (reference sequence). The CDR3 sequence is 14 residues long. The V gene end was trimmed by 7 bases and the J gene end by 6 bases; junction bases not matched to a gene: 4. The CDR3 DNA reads TGTGCCAGTACAAGGACAGGGGGCCCCGGGGAGCTGTTTTTT. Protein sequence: CASTRTGGPGELFF.

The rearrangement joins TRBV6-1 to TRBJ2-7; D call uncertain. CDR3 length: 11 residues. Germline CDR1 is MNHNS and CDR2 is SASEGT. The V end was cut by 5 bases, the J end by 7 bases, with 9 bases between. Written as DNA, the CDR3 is TGTGCCAGCAGTTCCGCGAGGGAGCAGTACGTC. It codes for CASSSAREQYV.

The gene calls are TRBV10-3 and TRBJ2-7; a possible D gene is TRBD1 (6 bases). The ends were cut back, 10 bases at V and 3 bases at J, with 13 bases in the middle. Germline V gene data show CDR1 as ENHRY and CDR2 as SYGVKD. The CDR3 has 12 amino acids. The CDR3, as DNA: TGTGCCACGAAACAGGGTGACTACGAGCAGTACGTC. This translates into CATKQGDYEQYV.

The CDR3 loop is CASSLGDRDNSPLHF. CDR3 bases: TGTGCCAGCAGCTTGGGGGACAGGGATAATTCACCCCTCCACTTT. V is TRBV5-4 and J is TRBJ1-6; 9 bases align to TRBD1. Germline CDR1 is SGHNT and CDR2 is YYREEE (reference sequence). This CDR3 has 15 amino acids. J lost 5 bases, V lost 0 bases, and 0 bases had no gene match. Together with reference TRBV5-4 and TRBJ1-6, the CDR3 gives the full variable domain: ETGVTQSPTHLIKTRGQQVTLRCSSQSGHNTVSWYQQALGQGPQFIFQYYREEENGRGNFPPRFSGLQFPNYSSELNVNALELDDSALYLCASSLGDRDNSPLHFGNGTRLTVT.